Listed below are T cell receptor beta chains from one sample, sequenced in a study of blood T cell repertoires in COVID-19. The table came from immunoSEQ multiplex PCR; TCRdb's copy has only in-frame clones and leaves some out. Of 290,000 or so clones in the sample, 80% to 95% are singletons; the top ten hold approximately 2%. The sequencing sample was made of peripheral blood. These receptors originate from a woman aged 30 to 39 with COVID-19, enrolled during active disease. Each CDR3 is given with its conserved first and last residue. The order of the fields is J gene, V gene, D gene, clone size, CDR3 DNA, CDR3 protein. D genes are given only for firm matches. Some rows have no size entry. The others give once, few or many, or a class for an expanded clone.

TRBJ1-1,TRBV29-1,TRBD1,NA,TGCAGCGTCGGACAGGGGAACACTGAAGCTTTCTTT,CSVGQGNTEAFF
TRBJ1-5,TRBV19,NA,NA,TGTGCCAGTAGTATTAGGACAGCTAGCAATCAGCCCCAGCATTTT,CASSIRTASNQPQHF
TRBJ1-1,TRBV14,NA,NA,TGTGCCAGCAGCCAAGGACAAGGCAACACTGAAGCTTTCTTT,CASSQGQGNTEAFF
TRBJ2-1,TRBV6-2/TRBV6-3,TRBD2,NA,TGTGCCAGCAGTCGGACTAGCGGAAATTACAATGAGCAGTTCTTC,CASSRTSGNYNEQFF
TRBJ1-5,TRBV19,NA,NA,TGTGCCAGCAACGCGAGGCCCCAGCATTTT,CASNARPQHF
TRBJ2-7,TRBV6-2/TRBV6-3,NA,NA,TGTGCCAGCAGTCCCAGGGTCGGATCCTACGAGCAGTACTTC,CASSPRVGSYEQYF
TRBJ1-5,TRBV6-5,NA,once,TGTGCCAGCAGTATCTGGGACAACCAGCCCCAGCATTTT,CASSIWDNQPQHF
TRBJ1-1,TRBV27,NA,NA,TGTGCCAGCAGTTTAGTTGGGGGGATCACTGAAGCTTTCTTT,CASSLVGGITEAFF
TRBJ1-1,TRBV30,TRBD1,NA,TGTGCCTGGAGTGCCACAGGGGCGGCTTTCTTT,CAWSATGAAFF
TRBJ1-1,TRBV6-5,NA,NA,TGTGCCAGCAGTTCTACCCCGACGGGCAGGGCTGAAGCTTTCTTT,CASSSTPTGRAEAFF
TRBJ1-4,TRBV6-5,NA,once,TGTGCCAGCAGATCGCCAGGGGTTAATGAAAAACTGTTTTTT,CASRSPGVNEKLFF
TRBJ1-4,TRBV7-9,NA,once,TGTGCCAGCAGCTTAGAGTCCCAGGGGCTTGAAAAACTGTTTTTT,CASSLESQGLEKLFF
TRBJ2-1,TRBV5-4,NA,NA,TGTGCCAGCAGCTCCACTAGTAGGTCCTACAATGAGCAGTTCTTC,CASSSTSRSYNEQFF
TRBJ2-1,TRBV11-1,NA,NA,TGTGCCAGCAGCCCTGGGGCGGGAAGACACAATGAGCAGTTCTTC,CASSPGAGRHNEQFF
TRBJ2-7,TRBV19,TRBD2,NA,TGTGCCAGTAGTATAGGCGGGAGTCAATACGAGCAGTACTTC,CASSIGGSQYEQYF
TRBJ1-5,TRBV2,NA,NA,TGTGCCAGCATGACAGATAATAGCAATCAGCCCCAGCATTTT,CASMTDNSNQPQHF
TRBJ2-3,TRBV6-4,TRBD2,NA,TGTGCCAGCAGTGACTCACTAGCGGGAGCAGATACGCAGTATTTT,CASSDSLAGADTQYF
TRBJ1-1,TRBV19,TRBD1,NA,TGTGCCAGTAGTCCTCGGACAGGGGTCGGGAACACTGAAGCTTTCTTT,CASSPRTGVGNTEAFF
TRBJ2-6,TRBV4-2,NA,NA,TGTGCCAGCAGCCCTCGAGATTCTGGGGCCAACGTCCTGACTTTC,CASSPRDSGANVLTF
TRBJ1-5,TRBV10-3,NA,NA,TGTGCCATCAGTCCCCAGGGAAAGAATCAGCCCCAGCATTTT,CAISPQGKNQPQHF
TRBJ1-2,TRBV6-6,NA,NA,TGTGCCAGCAGTTCCGGGACACCAGACTATGGCTACACCTTC,CASSSGTPDYGYTF
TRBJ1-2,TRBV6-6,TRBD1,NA,TGTGCCAGCAGGGAGGGGGCGAACGGCTACACCTTC,CASREGANGYTF
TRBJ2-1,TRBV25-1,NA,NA,TGTGCCAGCAGCCGCGGGTTTCACAATGAGCAGTTCTTC,CASSRGFHNEQFF
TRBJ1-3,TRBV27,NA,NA,TGTGCCAGCCCCCCACAGGGTTATGGAAACACCATATATTTT,CASPPQGYGNTIYF
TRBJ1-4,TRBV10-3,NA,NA,TGTGCCATCAGTGAGTCAGGGGCAACTAATGAAAAACTGTTTTTT,CAISESGATNEKLFF
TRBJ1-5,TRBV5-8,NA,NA,TGTGCCAGCAGCTTGGAAGGGGCAGACAATCAGCCCCAGCATTTT,CASSLEGADNQPQHF
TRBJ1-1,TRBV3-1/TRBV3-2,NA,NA,TGTGCCAGCAGCCAACAAAACACTGAAGCTTTCTTT,CASSQQNTEAFF
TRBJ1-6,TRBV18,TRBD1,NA,TGTGCCAGCTCACCGCGTGTGGACAGGGATTATTCACCCCTCCACTTT,CASSPRVDRDYSPLHF
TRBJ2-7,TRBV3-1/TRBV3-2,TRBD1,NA,TGTGCCAGCAGCCAGGGACAGGGGGCTTTTAACGAGCAGTACTTC,CASSQGQGAFNEQYF
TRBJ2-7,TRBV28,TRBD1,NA,TGTGCCAGCAGTCCGGTGGGACAGTCCTACGAGCAGTACTTC,CASSPVGQSYEQYF
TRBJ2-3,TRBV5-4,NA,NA,TGTGCCAGCAGCTTGGAAACCCTCGGGGGTAACACAGATACGCAGTATTTT,CASSLETLGGNTDTQYF
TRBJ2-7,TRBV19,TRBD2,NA,TGTGCCAGTAGTAGTTTAGCGGGAAGGCCTTACGAGCAGTACTTC,CASSSLAGRPYEQYF
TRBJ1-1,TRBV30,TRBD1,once,TGTGCCTGGAGGTCCGGGACAGGGTACACTGAAGCTTTCTTT,CAWRSGTGYTEAFF
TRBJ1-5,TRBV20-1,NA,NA,TGCAGTGCTAGTAAAGTCACAGGTCATCAGCCCCAGCATTTT,CSASKVTGHQPQHF
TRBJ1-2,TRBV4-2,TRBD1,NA,TGTGCCAGCAGCCAAGGGACAGGGGCAACAGTCTATGGCTACACCTTC,CASSQGTGATVYGYTF
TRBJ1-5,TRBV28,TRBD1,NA,TGTGCCAGCAGTTCCACACAGGGGAAAAGTCAGCCCCAGCATTTT,CASSSTQGKSQPQHF
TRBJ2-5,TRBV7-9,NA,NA,TGTGCCAGCAGCTTGGAGGGAGGCAGGGCATATGAGACCCAGTACTTC,CASSLEGGRAYETQYF
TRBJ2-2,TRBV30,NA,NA,TGTGCCTGGAGTGACGAAAAAGGTCCAGGGGTCACCGGGGAGCTGTTTTTT,CAWSDEKGPGVTGELFF
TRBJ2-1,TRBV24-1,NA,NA,TGTGCCACCAGTGATCACTGGGACTCCAGCTCCTACAATGAGCAGTTCTTC,CATSDHWDSSSYNEQFF
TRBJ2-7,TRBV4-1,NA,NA,TGCGCCAGCAGCCAAGGGGACAAGACAAAGGGCGAGCAGTACTTC,CASSQGDKTKGEQYF
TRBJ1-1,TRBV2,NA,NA,TGTGCCAGCAGTGAATTTTTGGGGGGTGTCACTGAAGCTTTCTTT,CASSEFLGGVTEAFF
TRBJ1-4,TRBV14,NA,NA,TGTGCCAGCAGTCGGTCCCACAATGAAAAACTGTTTTTT,CASSRSHNEKLFF
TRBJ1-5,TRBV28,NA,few,TGTGCCAGCAGTTGGGGCGCAGAAGGCAATCAGCCCCAGCATTTT,CASSWGAEGNQPQHF
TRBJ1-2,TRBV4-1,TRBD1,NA,TGCGCCAGCAGCCAAGTTCAGGGGGCCAAGTCTCGCTACACCTTC,CASSQVQGAKSRYTF
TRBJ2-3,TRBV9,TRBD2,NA,TGTGCCAGCAGCCCGGGGACTAGCGGGAGCACAGATACGCAGTATTTT,CASSPGTSGSTDTQYF
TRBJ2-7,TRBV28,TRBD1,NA,TGTGCCAGCAGCCCCCCCGACAGGGGTTTAACCTACGAGCAGTACTTC,CASSPPDRGLTYEQYF
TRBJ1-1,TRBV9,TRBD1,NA,TGTGCCAGCAGCCGCGGACAGGGGGTAAAGACTGAAGCTTTCTTT,CASSRGQGVKTEAFF
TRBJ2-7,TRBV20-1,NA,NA,TGCAGTGCTAGTGAGGGAGGCGAGCAGTACTTC,CSASEGGEQYF
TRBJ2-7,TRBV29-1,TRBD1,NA,TGCAGCGTTGCGACAGGGGGAAACGAGCAGTACTTC,CSVATGGNEQYF
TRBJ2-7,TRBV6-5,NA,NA,TGTGCCAGCAAGTCAGGGGGACTCCCCTCCTACGAGCAGTACTTC,CASKSGGLPSYEQYF
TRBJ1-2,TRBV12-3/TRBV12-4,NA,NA,TGTGCCGATAGGGGGGGCGCGGATGGCTACACCTTC,CADRGGADGYTF
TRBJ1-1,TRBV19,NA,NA,TGTGCCAGTAACGGGAACAGTTACACTGAAGCTTTCTTT,CASNGNSYTEAFF
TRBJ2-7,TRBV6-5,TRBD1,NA,TGTGCCAGCAGGGGGTGGGACAGGGGCCTCGAGCAGTACTTC,CASRGWDRGLEQYF
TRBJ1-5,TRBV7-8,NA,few,TGTGCCAGCAGCCACGGGGAACAGCCCCAGCATTTT,CASSHGEQPQHF
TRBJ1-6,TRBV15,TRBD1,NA,TGTGCCACCAGCAGAGAGGTAGACAGGGAAAGTTCACCCCTCCACTTT,CATSREVDRESSPLHF
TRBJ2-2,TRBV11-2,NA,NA,TGTGCCAGCAGCTTATCCAGCACCGGGGAGCTGTTTTTT,CASSLSSTGELFF
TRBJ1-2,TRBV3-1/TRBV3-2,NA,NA,TGTGCCAGCAGCCAGACCCCGAGGGATGGCTACACCTTC,CASSQTPRDGYTF